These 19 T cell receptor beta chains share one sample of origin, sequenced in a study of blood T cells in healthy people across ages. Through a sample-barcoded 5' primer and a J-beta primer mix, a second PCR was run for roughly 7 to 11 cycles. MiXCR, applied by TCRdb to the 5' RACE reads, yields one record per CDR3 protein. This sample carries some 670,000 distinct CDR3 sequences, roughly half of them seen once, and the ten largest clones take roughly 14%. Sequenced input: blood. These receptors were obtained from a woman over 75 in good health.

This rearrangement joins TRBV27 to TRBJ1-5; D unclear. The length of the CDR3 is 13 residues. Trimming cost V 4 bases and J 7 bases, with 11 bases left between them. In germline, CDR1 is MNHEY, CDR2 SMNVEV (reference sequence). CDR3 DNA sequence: TGTGCCAGCAGTTGTAGGCCCAAGCAGCCCCAGCATTTT. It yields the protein CASSCRPKQPQHF.

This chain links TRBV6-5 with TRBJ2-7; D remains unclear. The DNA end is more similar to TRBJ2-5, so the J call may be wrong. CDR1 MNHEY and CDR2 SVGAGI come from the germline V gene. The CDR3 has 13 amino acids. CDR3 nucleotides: TGTGCCAGCAGTGCACCGAGGCGAGAGACCCAGTACTTC. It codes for CASSAPRRETQYF.

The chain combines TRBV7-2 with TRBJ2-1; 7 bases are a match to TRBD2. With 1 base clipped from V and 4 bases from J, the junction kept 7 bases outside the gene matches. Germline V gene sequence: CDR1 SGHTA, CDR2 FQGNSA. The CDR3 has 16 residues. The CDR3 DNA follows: TGTGCCAGCAGCTTAGATTCGGGGACTACTTACAATGAGCAGTTCTTC. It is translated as CASSLDSGTTYNEQFF.

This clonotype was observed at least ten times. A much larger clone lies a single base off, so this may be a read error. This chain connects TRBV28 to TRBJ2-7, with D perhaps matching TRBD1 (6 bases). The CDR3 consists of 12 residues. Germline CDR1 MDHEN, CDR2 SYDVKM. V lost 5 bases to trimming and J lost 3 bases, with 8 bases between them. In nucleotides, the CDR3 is TGTGCCAGCAGTGTGGACAGCTACGAGCAGTACTTC. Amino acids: CASSVDSYEQYF.

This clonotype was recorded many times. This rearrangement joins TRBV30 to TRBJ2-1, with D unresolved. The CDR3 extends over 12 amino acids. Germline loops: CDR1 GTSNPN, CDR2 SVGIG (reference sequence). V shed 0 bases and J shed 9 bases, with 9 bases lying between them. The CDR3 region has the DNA TGTGCCTGGAGTGTAAATGGGATTGAGCAGTTCTTC. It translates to CAWSVNGIEQFF.

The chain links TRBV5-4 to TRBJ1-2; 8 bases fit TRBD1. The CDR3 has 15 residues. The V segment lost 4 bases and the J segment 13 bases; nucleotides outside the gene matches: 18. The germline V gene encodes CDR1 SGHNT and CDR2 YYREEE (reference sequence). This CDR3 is CASSPWSGTGFPGTF. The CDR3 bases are TGTGCCAGCAGCCCCTGGTCTGGGACAGGTTTCCCAGGCACCTTC.

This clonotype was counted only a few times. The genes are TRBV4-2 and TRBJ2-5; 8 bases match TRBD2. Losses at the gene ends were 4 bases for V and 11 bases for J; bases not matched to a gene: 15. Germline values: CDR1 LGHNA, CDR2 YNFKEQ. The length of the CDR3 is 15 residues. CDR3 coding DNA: TGTGCCAGCAGCCCAGGTAGCGGGACGAACAATGAGCAGTACTTC. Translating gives CASSPGSGTNNEQYF.

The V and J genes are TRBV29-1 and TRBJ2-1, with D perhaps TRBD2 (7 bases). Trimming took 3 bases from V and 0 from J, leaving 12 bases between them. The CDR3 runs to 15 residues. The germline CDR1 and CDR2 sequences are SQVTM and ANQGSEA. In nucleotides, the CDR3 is TGCAGCGTTGACGCGGGGGCGATCTCCTACAATGAGCAGTTCTTC. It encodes CSVDAGAISYNEQFF.

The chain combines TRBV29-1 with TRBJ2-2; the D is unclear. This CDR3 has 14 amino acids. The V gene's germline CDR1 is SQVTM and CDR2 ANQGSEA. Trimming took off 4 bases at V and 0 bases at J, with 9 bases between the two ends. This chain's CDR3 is CSVAGGANTGELFF. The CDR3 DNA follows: TGCAGCGTTGCTGGTGGGGCGAACACCGGGGAGCTGTTTTTT.

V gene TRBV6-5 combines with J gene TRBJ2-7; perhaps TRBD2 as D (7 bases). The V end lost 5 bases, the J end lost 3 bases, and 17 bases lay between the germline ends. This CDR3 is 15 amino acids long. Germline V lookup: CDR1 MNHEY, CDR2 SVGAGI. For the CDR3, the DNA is TGTGCCAGCAGTCAGCGGGACATACGGGACTACGAGCAGTACTTC. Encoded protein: CASSQRDIRDYEQYF.

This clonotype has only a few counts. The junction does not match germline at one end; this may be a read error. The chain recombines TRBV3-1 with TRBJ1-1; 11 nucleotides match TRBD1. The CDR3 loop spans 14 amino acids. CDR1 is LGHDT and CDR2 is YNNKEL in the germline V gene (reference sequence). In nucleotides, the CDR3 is TGTGCTAGCAGGGGACAGGGGGGCGGCACTGAAGCTTTCTTT. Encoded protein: CASRGQGGGTEAFF. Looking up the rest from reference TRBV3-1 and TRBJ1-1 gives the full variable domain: DTAVSQTPKYLVTQMGNDKSIKCEQNLGHDTMYWYKQDSKKFLKIMFSYNNKELIINETVPNRFSPKSPDKAHLNLHINSLELGDSAVYFCASRGQGGGTEAFFGQGTRLTVV.

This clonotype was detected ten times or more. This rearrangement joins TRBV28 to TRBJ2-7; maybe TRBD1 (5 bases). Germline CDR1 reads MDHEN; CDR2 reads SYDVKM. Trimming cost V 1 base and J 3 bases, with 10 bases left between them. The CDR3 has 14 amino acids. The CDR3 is CASSLLGRDYEQYF. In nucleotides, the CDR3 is TGTGCCAGCAGTTTATTGGGCAGGGACTACGAGCAGTACTTC.

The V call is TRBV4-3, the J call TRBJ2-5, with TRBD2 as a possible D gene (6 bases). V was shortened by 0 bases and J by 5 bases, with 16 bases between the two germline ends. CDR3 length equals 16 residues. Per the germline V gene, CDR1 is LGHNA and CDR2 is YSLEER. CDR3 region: CASSQEVRGLGETQYF. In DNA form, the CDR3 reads TGCGCCAGCAGCCAAGAGGTTAGGGGACTTGGTGAGACCCAGTACTTC.

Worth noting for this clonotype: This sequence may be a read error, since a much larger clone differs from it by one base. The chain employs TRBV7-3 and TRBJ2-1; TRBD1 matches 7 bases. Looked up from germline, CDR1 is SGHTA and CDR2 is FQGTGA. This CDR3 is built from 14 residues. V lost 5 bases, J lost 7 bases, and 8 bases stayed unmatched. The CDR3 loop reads CASSVRGGRNEQFF. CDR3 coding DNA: TGTGCCAGCAGCGTCCGAGGGGGCAGGAATGAGCAGTTCTTC.

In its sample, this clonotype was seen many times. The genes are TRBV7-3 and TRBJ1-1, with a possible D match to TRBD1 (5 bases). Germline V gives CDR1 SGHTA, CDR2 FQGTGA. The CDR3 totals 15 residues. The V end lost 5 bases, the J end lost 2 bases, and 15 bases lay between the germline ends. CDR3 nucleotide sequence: TGTGCCAGCAGCCGACCGGGACCCAGTAACACTGAAGCTTTCTTT. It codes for CASSRPGPSNTEAFF.

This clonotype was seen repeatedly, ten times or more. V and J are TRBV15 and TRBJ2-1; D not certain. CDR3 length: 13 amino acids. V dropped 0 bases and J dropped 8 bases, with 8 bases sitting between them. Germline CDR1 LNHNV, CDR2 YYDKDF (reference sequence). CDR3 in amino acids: CATSRERAYEQFF. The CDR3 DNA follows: TGTGCCACCAGCAGAGAACGAGCCTATGAGCAGTTCTTC.

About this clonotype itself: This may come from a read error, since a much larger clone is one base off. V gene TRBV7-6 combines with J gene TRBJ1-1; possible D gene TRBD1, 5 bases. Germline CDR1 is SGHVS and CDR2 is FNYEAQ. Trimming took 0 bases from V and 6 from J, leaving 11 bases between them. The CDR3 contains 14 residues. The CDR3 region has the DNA TGTGCCAGCAGCTTAGCGTCAGGGTACGCTGAAGCTTTCTTT. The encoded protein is CASSLASGYAEAFF.

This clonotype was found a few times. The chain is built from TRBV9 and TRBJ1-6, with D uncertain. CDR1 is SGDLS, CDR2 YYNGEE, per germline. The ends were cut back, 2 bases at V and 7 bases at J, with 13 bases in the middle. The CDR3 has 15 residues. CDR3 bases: TGTGCCAGCAGCGTGGGTGCGCCGTTGAATTCACCCCTCCACTTT. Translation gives CASSVGAPLNSPLHF.

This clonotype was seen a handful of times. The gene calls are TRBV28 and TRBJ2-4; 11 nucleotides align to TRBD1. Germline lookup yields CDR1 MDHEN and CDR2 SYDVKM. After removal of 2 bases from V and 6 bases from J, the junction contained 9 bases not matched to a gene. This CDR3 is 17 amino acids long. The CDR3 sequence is CASSLGTGGENINIQYF. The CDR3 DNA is TGTGCCAGCAGTTTAGGGACAGGGGGAGAAAACATAAACATTCAGTACTTC.